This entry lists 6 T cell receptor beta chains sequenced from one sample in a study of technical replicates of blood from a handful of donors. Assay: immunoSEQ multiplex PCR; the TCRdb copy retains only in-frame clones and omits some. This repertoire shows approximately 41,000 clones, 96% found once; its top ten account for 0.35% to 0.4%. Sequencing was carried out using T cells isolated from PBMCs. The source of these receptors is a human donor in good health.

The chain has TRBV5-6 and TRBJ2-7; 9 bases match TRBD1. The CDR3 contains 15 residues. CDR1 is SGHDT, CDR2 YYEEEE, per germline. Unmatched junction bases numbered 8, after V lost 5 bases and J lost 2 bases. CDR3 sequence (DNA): TGTGCCAGCAGTTATCCCTGGACAGGGGCCTACGAGCAGTACTTC. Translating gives CASSYPWTGAYEQYF.

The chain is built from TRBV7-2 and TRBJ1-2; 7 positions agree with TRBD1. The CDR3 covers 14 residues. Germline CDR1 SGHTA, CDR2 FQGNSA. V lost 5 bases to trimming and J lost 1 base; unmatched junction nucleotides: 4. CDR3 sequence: CASSPQGVNYGYTF. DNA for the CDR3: TGTGCCAGCAGCCCGCAGGGGGTTAACTATGGCTACACCTTC.

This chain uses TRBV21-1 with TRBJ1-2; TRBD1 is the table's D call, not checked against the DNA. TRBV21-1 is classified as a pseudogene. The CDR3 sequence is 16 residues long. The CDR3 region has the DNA TGTGCCAGCAGCAAAATGGCTAGACAGGAAGAACGCTGGTACACCTTC. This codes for CASSKMARQEERWYTF.

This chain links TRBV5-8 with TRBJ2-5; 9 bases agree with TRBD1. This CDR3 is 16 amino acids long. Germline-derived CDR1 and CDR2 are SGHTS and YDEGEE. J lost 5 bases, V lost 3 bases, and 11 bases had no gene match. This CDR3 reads CASSSGTGGPWETQYF. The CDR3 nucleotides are TGTGCCAGCAGCTCGGGTACAGGGGGCCCTTGGGAGACCCAGTACTTC.

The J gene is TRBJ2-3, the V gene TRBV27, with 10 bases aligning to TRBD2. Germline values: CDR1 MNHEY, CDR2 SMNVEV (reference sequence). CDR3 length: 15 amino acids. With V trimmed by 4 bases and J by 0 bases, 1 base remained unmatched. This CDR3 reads CASSSSGSSTDTQYF. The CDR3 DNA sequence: TGTGCCAGCAGTTCTAGCGGGAGCAGCACAGATACGCAGTATTTT.

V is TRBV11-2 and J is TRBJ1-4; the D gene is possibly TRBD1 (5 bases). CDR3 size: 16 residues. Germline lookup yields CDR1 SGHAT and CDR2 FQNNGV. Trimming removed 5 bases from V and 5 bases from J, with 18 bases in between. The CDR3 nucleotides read TGTGCCAGCAGCCCCTTACTTCAGGGATGGAATGAAAAACTGTTTTTT. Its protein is CASSPLLQGWNEKLFF.